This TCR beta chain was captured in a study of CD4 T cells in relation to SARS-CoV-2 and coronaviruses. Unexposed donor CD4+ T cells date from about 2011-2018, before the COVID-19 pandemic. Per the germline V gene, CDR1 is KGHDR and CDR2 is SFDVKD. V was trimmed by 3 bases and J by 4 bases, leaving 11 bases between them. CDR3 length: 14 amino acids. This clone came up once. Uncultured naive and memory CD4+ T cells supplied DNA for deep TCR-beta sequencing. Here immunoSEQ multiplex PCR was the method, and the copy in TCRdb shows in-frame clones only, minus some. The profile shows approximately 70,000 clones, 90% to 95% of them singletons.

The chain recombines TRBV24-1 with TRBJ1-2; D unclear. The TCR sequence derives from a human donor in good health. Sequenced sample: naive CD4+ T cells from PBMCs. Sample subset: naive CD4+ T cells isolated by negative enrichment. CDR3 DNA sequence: TGTGCCACCAGTGATCCCGCCCAAACCTATGGCTACACCTTC. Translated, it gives CATSDPAQTYGYTF.